These 18 T cell receptor beta chains originate from one sample sequenced in a study of cytomegalovirus exposure and HLA in healthy donors. The PCR ran on 60 Vbeta and 13 Jbeta primers. Using immunoSEQ multiplex PCR, the repertoire was profiled, and TCRdb retains in-frame clones only, with some absent. Of fewer than 150,000 clones listed, around 78% were seen once; the top ten hold roughly 3%. The specimen was PBMCs. Every receptor here comes from a male donor in good health and CMV-seronegative.

V and J are TRBV27 and TRBJ2-3, with TRBD2 matching over 8 bases. The CDR3 consists of 15 residues. The ends lost 2 bases at V and 2 bases at J; junction bases unmatched: 3. Germline V gene lookup returns CDR1 MNHEY and CDR2 SMNVEV (reference sequence). The CDR3 here is CASSLVAGHTDTQYF. The CDR3 bases are TGTGCCAGCAGTTTAGTAGCGGGGCACACAGATACGCAGTATTTT.

The gene calls are TRBV25-1 and TRBJ1-3; tentatively, D is TRBD1 (6 bases). CDR3 length: 14 residues. Trimming took off 4 bases at V and 4 bases at J, with 11 bases between the two ends. Per germline, CDR1 MGHDK and CDR2 SYGVNS. The CDR3 coding sequence is TGTGCCAGCAGTGTACAGGGAATGGGAAACACCATATATTTT. Translating gives CASSVQGMGNTIYF. The full variable domain, its missing parts supplied by reference TRBV25-1 and TRBJ1-3, is EADIYQTPRYLVIGTGKKITLECSQTMGHDKMYWYQQDPGMELHLIHYSYGVNSTEKGDLSSESTVSRIRTEHFPLTLESARPSHTSQYLCASSVQGMGNTIYFGEGSWLTVV.

This chain joins TRBV4-2 and TRBJ2-2, with TRBD2 identical over 9 bases. Germline loops: CDR1 LGHNA, CDR2 YNFKEQ. After removal of 3 bases from V and 4 bases from J, the junction contained 3 bases not matched to a gene. The CDR3 runs 15 residues. The CDR3 protein is CASSQATSGTGELFF. In DNA, the CDR3 is TGTGCCAGCAGCCAGGCGACTAGCGGCACCGGGGAGCTGTTTTTT.

J is TRBJ1-5 and V is TRBV4-2, with TRBD1 matching over 9 bases. The CDR3 covers 17 residues. Germline values: CDR1 LGHNA, CDR2 YNFKEQ. After removal of 1 base from V and 6 bases from J, the junction contained 10 bases not matched to a gene. CDR3 in amino acids: CASSQGNRGREGQPQHF. The DNA of the CDR3 is TGTGCCAGCAGCCAAGGGAACAGGGGGCGCGAGGGTCAGCCCCAGCATTTT.

This sequence joins TRBV10-3 and TRBJ2-1, with 9 bases that match TRBD2. J was trimmed by 7 bases and V by 4 bases; bases with no gene match: 11. The V gene's germline CDR1 is ENHRY and CDR2 SYGVKD. CDR3 size: 16 residues. CDR3 coding DNA: TGTGCCATCAGTGCCACCATAGCGGGAGATGGGAATGAGCAGTTCTTC. Translated, it gives CAISATIAGDGNEQFF.

V usage is TRBV30 and J usage is TRBJ1-3, with unresolved D. Germline CDR1 reads GTSNPN; CDR2 reads SVGIG (reference sequence). The CDR3 has 14 residues. The V and J ends lost 5 bases and 0 bases respectively, with 11 bases between them. CDR3 coding DNA: TGTGCCTGGGGCCGTTGGAGCTCTGGAAACACCATATATTTT. Protein: CAWGRWSSGNTIYF.

V gene TRBV6-5 combines with J gene TRBJ2-3; the D gene is possibly TRBD2 (5 bases). Trimming removed 8 bases at V and 4 bases at J, with 10 bases between. The CDR3 sequence is 12 residues long. Germline values: CDR1 MNHEY, CDR2 SVGAGI. The CDR3 here is CASFGVADTQYF. The DNA for the CDR3 is TGTGCCAGCTTCGGGGTAGCAGATACGCAGTATTTT.

The V gene is TRBV9, the J gene TRBJ1-1; D possibly corresponds to TRBD1 (5 bases). The CDR3 sequence is 14 residues long. Trimming pared 0 bases from V and 9 bases from J, leaving 15 bases between. Germline V gene sequence: CDR1 SGDLS, CDR2 YYNGEE. The CDR3 here is CASSVGQGSRQAFF. The CDR3 nucleotides are TGTGCCAGCAGCGTAGGTCAGGGCAGTCGCCAAGCTTTCTTT.

The J gene is TRBJ2-1, the V gene TRBV9; the match to TRBD2 covers 11 bases. V was clipped by 6 bases and J by 14 bases; unmatched bases: 7. Per the germline V gene, CDR1 is SGDLS and CDR2 is YYNGEE. The CDR3 loop spans 12 amino acids. CDR3 protein: CASNGASGRKFF. CDR3 nucleotide sequence: TGTGCCAGCAACGGCGCTAGCGGGAGGAAGTTCTTC. Full variable domain (outside the CDR3, taken from reference TRBV9 and TRBJ2-1): DSGVTQTPKHLITATGQRVTLRCSPRSGDLSVYWYQQSLDQGLQFLIQYYNGEERAKGNILERFSAQQFPDLHSELNLSSLELGDSALYFCASNGASGRKFFGPGTRLTVL.

This rearrangement joins TRBV6-4 to TRBJ1-2; 8 bases are a match to TRBD1. Germline lookup yields CDR1 MRHNA and CDR2 SNTAGT. CDR3 length equals 14 residues. The junction had 7 bases not matched to a gene; V was cut back by 6 bases and J by 4 bases. The CDR3 DNA reads TGTGCCAGCAGGGAAACAGGGGGACCCTATGGCTACACCTTC. It encodes CASRETGGPYGYTF.

The chain links TRBV7-2 to TRBJ1-6; tentatively, D is TRBD1 (6 bases). Germline CDR1 is SGHTA and CDR2 is FQGNSA. The CDR3 is made up of 14 amino acids. V lost 7 bases, J lost 14 bases, and 21 bases lay in between. CDR3: CASTRGGGQVALHF. The DNA of the CDR3 is TGTGCCAGCACCCGAGGGGGGGGGCAGGTAGCCCTCCACTTT.

The V and J genes are TRBV6-1 and TRBJ2-1, with a weak D call TRBD2 (5 bases). The V end lost 6 bases, the J end lost 7 bases, and 10 bases lay between the germline ends. Looked up from germline, CDR1 is MNHNS and CDR2 is SASEGT. The CDR3 has 12 amino acids. The CDR3 sequence is CASRGPGNEQFF. The CDR3 DNA reads as TGTGCCAGCAGGGGCCCGGGGAATGAGCAGTTCTTC.

The rearrangement uses TRBV5-6 and TRBJ1-2; 8 nucleotides match TRBD1. CDR1 is SGHDT, CDR2 YYEEEE, per germline. This CDR3 is 14 amino acids long. Losses at the gene ends were 2 bases for V and 2 bases for J; bases not matched to a gene: 2. DNA of the CDR3: TGTGCCAGCAGCTTCGGACAGGGCAACTATGGCTACACCTTC. Translation gives CASSFGQGNYGYTF.

The V call is TRBV7-2, the J call TRBJ2-7; unclear D gene. The CDR3 extends over 15 amino acids. Deletions cut 1 base from V and 7 bases from J, with 17 bases between. Germline CDR1 and CDR2: SGHTA and FQGNSA. Here the CDR3 reads CASSLGSRRAREQYF. The CDR3 region has the DNA TGTGCCAGCAGCTTAGGGAGTCGTCGAGCGCGGGAGCAGTACTTC.

The chain couples TRBV7-2 to TRBJ2-5; TRBD2 aligns across 8 bases. CDR1 and CDR2 from the germline V gene are SGHTA and FQGNSA. The CDR3 is 14 amino acids. Trimming at V came to 5 bases and at J to 4 bases, leaving 6 bases not matched to a gene. The CDR3 DNA reads TGTGCCAGCAGCCCCCCCGGGAGGGGAGAGACCCAGTACTTC. The encoded protein is CASSPPGRGETQYF.

This sequence joins TRBV19 and TRBJ2-3; D possibly corresponds to TRBD2 (5 bases). This CDR3 region has 15 residues. Germline loops: CDR1 LNHDA, CDR2 SQIVND (reference sequence). V dropped 6 bases and J dropped 0 bases, with 13 bases sitting between them. CDR3 amino acids: CASRSGLASTDTQYF. The CDR3, as DNA: TGTGCCAGTAGATCCGGGCTAGCAAGCACAGATACGCAGTATTTT. The variable domain in full, completed from reference TRBV19 and TRBJ2-3, reads DGGITQSPKYLFRKEGQNVTLSCEQNLNHDAMYWYRQDPGQGLRLIYYSQIVNDFQKGDIAEGYSVSREKKESFPLTVTSAQKNPTAFYLCASRSGLASTDTQYFGPGTRLTVL.

This clone was observed once. The CDR3, as DNA: TGTGCCTGGAGTGTACTAAGGGAGCAGGCTGGAAACACCATATATTTT. Translated: CAWSVLREQAGNTIYF. The gene calls are TRBV30 and TRBJ1-3; D is undetermined. The CDR3 is 16 residues long. Germline lookup yields CDR1 GTSNPN and CDR2 SVGIG (reference sequence). Trimming stripped 0 bases from V and 2 bases from J, with 14 bases between.

The chain is built from TRBV18 and TRBJ1-3; TRBD1 agrees at 9 bases. The CDR3 is 15 residues long. J was trimmed by 6 bases and V by 3 bases; bases with no gene match: 6. Germline-derived CDR1 and CDR2 are KGHSH and LQKENI. CDR3 DNA: TGTGCCAGCTCACCGGGACAGGGCTTTGAAAACACCATATATTTT. Amino acid sequence: CASSPGQGFENTIYF.